These 29 T cell receptor beta chains originate from one sample sequenced in a study of beta chain features in type 1 diabetes. The whole isolated RNA underwent reverse transcription, so sequencing captured expressed TCRB transcripts. The protocol was immunoSEQ multiplex PCR, while the TCRdb copy is restricted to in-frame clones and leaves out a portion. The sample yields 140,000 or so clones, about 10% seen once. Sequencing input: central memory CD4+ T cells from blood. The origin of the receptors is a young man in good health.

The chain employs TRBV5-1 and TRBJ1-1; D remains ambiguous. Trimming left V 2 bases short and J 1 base short, with 6 bases between. The CDR3 contains 13 residues. The V gene's germline CDR1 is SGHRS and CDR2 YFSETQ. CDR3 bases: TGCGCCAGCAGCTTCGCAGAGAACACTGAAGCTTTCTTT. Translated: CASSFAENTEAFF.

Only a few counts were recorded for this clone. The chain joins TRBV5-1 to TRBJ2-3; D is perhaps TRBD1 (7 bases). The CDR3 totals 16 residues. CDR1 is SGHRS, CDR2 YFSETQ, per germline. V was clipped by 0 bases and J by 5 bases, with 16 bases between them. CDR3 loop: CASSLERPGGGDTQYF. The CDR3, as DNA: TGCGCCAGCAGCTTGGAGAGGCCAGGGGGAGGAGATACGCAGTATTTT.

The chain carries TRBV28 and TRBJ1-5; D might be TRBD1 (5 bases). Trimming shortened V by 7 bases and J by 5 bases, and 9 bases separated the two germline ends. There are 12 residues in the CDR3. CDR1 and CDR2 (germline): MDHEN, SYDVKM. For the CDR3, the DNA is TGTGCCAGCAAGTGGGGGGATCAGCCCCAGCATTTT. Its translation: CASKWGDQPQHF. Using reference TRBV28 and TRBJ1-5 for the parts outside the CDR3, the full variable domain is DVKVTQSSRYLVKRTGEKVFLECVQDMDHENMFWYRQDPGLGLRLIYFSYDVKMKEKGDIPEGYSVSREKKERFSLILESASTNQTSMYLCASKWGDQPQHFGDGTRLSIL.

The chain has TRBV7-2 and TRBJ2-5, with D possibly being TRBD2 (6 bases). The CDR3 is 14 residues long. Trimming shortened V by 1 base and J by 4 bases, and 10 bases separated the two germline ends. The germline CDR1 and CDR2 sequences are SGHTA and FQGNSA. The CDR3 sequence is CASSLVAGPETQYF. The CDR3 DNA is TGTGCCAGCAGCTTAGTCGCGGGGCCAGAGACCCAGTACTTC.

This clone was observed at least ten times. CDR3 coding DNA: TGTGCCAGCAGCTTAGAGGCACTAGCGGGGACAGATACGCAGTATTTT. Translated: CASSLEALAGTDTQYF. V usage is TRBV7-8 and J usage is TRBJ2-3, with 10 bases fitting TRBD2. Trimming removed 1 base from V and 3 bases from J; junction bases left unmatched: 4. There are 16 residues in the CDR3. Germline values: CDR1 SGHVS, CDR2 FQNEAQ.

There are a few counts of this clone. The gene calls are TRBV7-9 and TRBJ2-7; D remains unclear. V shed 8 bases and J shed 3 bases, with 17 bases lying between them. The CDR3 runs 14 residues. Per germline, CDR1 SEHNR and CDR2 FQNEAQ (reference sequence). The DNA for the CDR3 is TGTGCCAGCGCCCCCGGTTCTCCCTACTACGAGCAGTACTTC. Protein sequence: CASAPGSPYYEQYF.

This clone was picked up a small number of times. This rearrangement joins TRBV4-2 to TRBJ2-1, with TRBD2 matching over 7 bases. CDR3 size: 15 residues. V dropped 4 bases and J dropped 9; count of bases not matched to a gene: 12. Germline V lookup: CDR1 LGHNA, CDR2 YNFKEQ. The CDR3 here is CASSLSGPGGSEQFF. CDR3 bases: TGTGCCAGCAGCCTATCGGGACCGGGAGGCAGTGAGCAGTTCTTC.

A few counts support this clone. This sample includes further DNA sequences coding for the same CDR3. The V call is TRBV7-9, the J call TRBJ1-3; TRBD1 agrees at 7 bases. CDR3 length: 15 residues. Germline loops: CDR1 SEHNR, CDR2 FQNEAQ (reference sequence). V dropped 4 bases and J dropped 0; count of bases not matched to a gene: 3. The CDR3 loop is CASSSRGNSGNTIYF. DNA for the CDR3: TGTGCCAGCAGCTCCAGGGGGAACTCTGGAAACACCATATATTTT.

A few counts support this clone. The chain combines TRBV6-5 with TRBJ2-3; 7 nucleotides align to TRBD2. The junction had 9 bases not matched to a gene; V was cut back by 8 bases and J by 4 bases. Per germline, CDR1 MNHEY and CDR2 SVGAGI. The CDR3 is 14 amino acids. The CDR3 DNA reads as TGTGCCAGCCATCGGCGGGGGTTGTCAGATACGCAGTATTTT. This codes for CASHRRGLSDTQYF.

The rearrangement joins TRBV18 to TRBJ1-1; TRBD1 might be the D (5 bases). V lost 3 bases, J lost 3 bases, and 11 bases lay in between. The germline V gene has CDR1 KGHSH and CDR2 LQKENI. There are 14 residues in the CDR3. CDR3 sequence reads: CASSPGLGHTEAFF. Written as DNA, the CDR3 is TGTGCCAGCTCACCGGGGCTAGGGCACACTGAAGCTTTCTTT.

This clone appeared a few times. The chain joins TRBV5-1 to TRBJ2-7; D is possibly TRBD1 (6 bases). Trimming pared 4 bases from V and 5 bases from J, leaving 13 bases between. Germline CDR1 SGHRS, CDR2 YFSETQ. The CDR3 is 13 residues long. In DNA, the CDR3 is TGCGCCAGCAGCAATCTTCAGGGGAACGAGCAGTACTTC. Encoded protein: CASSNLQGNEQYF. Complete variable domain (other parts from reference TRBV5-1 and TRBJ2-7): KAGVTQTPRYLIKTRGQQVTLSCSPISGHRSVSWYQQTPGQGLQFLFEYFSETQRNKGNFPGRFSGRQFSNSRSEMNVSTLELGDSALYLCASSNLQGNEQYFGPGTRLTVT.

Only a few counts were recorded for this clone. This chain connects TRBV15 to TRBJ2-3, with TRBD1 identical over 7 bases. The CDR3 has 15 residues. V lost 0 bases, J lost 4 bases, and 4 bases stayed unmatched. Germline lookup yields CDR1 LNHNV and CDR2 YYDKDF (reference sequence). CDR3 DNA sequence: TGTGCCACCAGCAGAGATGTAGGGGGCGCAGATACGCAGTATTTT. As protein: CATSRDVGGADTQYF.

This rearrangement joins TRBV30 to TRBJ1-1; a possible D gene is TRBD1 (6 bases). CDR3 length equals 13 residues. Trimming took off 1 base at V and 11 bases at J, with 17 bases between the two ends. Looked up from germline, CDR1 is GTSNPN and CDR2 is SVGIG (reference sequence). Here the CDR3 DNA reads TGTGCCTGGAGTGCATTTATCAGGGGAGAGGCTTTCTTT. It codes for CAWSAFIRGEAFF. Filled out from reference TRBV30 and TRBJ1-1, the complete variable domain reads SQTIHQWPATLVQPVGSPLSLECTVEGTSNPNLYWYRQAAGRGLQLLFYSVGIGQISSEVPQNLSASRPQDRQFILSSKKLLLSDSGFYLCAWSAFIRGEAFFGQGTRLTVV.

The chain couples TRBV7-8 to TRBJ2-7; 7 nucleotides align to TRBD2. Germline V gives CDR1 SGHVS, CDR2 FQNEAQ. Trimming removed 5 bases from V and 5 bases from J; junction bases left unmatched: 12. The CDR3 totals 15 residues. DNA for the CDR3: TGTGCCAGCAGCCGAGGCCGGGGGGAAGTCCACGAGCAGTACTTC. As protein: CASSRGRGEVHEQYF.

This clone was detected a few times. The chain is built from TRBV11-1 and TRBJ2-5, with 8 bases fitting TRBD1. The CDR3 has 15 residues. From germline, CDR1 is SGHAT and CDR2 FQDESV (reference sequence). Unmatched junction bases numbered 10, after V lost 5 bases and J lost 5 bases. The CDR3 DNA is TGTGCCAGCAGCCCTAGGACAGGGCTTCGCGAGACCCAGTACTTC. This encodes CASSPRTGLRETQYF.

The V call is TRBV5-4, the J call TRBJ2-7; TRBD1 aligns across 11 bases. The CDR3 has 18 amino acids. Losses at the gene ends were 0 bases for V and 5 bases for J; bases not matched to a gene: 13. Germline CDR1 SGHNT, CDR2 YYREEE (reference sequence). The CDR3 region is CASSLVYLGQGVGDEQYF. CDR3 in DNA: TGTGCCAGCAGCTTGGTTTATTTGGGACAGGGGGTGGGGGACGAGCAGTACTTC.

V usage is TRBV7-3 and J usage is TRBJ1-6, with D possibly matching TRBD1 (5 bases). The CDR3 has 13 amino acids. Germline V lookup: CDR1 SGHTA, CDR2 FQGTGA. The V end lost 4 bases, the J end lost 9 bases, and 10 bases lay between the germline ends. Here the CDR3 DNA reads TGTGCCAGCAGCTGGGGCATCGGTTCACCCCTCCACTTT. It codes for CASSWGIGSPLHF.

This clone was seen only a few times. The chain employs TRBV30 and TRBJ2-7, with D unclear. The germline V and J ends were trimmed by 1 base and 1 base, with 11 bases remaining between them. Germline loops: CDR1 GTSNPN, CDR2 SVGIG (reference sequence). CDR3 length equals 14 residues. This CDR3 is CAWSDPSGSYEQYF. As DNA, the CDR3 is TGTGCCTGGAGTGATCCTTCCGGGTCCTACGAGCAGTACTTC.

This chain connects TRBV28 to TRBJ2-6; 8 bases line up with TRBD2. The CDR3 length is 16 residues. CDR1 and CDR2 (germline): MDHEN, SYDVKM. With V trimmed by 8 bases and J by 0 bases, 6 bases remained unmatched. The CDR3: CASRTGGSSGANVLTF. For the CDR3, the DNA is TGTGCCAGCCGGACGGGGGGGAGCTCTGGGGCCAACGTCCTGACTTTC.

This clone was detected only a few times. The rearrangement joins TRBV6-5 to TRBJ2-3; D perhaps matches TRBD1 (6 bases). This CDR3 comprises 14 residues. Trimming took off 6 bases at V and 0 bases at J, with 10 bases between the two ends. Germline V gene lookup returns CDR1 MNHEY and CDR2 SVGAGI. For the CDR3, the DNA is TGTGCCAGCAGGACAGGTTCTAGCACAGATACGCAGTATTTT. As protein: CASRTGSSTDTQYF.

This clone occurred many times. V usage is TRBV11-2 and J usage is TRBJ2-3, with 11 bases matching TRBD2. Germline lookup yields CDR1 SGHAT and CDR2 FQNNGV. With 3 bases clipped from V and 5 bases from J, the junction kept 4 bases outside the gene matches. The length of the CDR3 is 15 residues. The CDR3 here is CASSLSSGRRDTQYF. The CDR3 nucleotides read TGTGCCAGCAGCTTGTCTAGCGGGAGGCGAGATACGCAGTATTTT.

This chain joins TRBV27 and TRBJ1-1, with D perhaps matching TRBD1 (6 bases). The CDR3 runs 13 residues. V lost 8 bases and J 2 bases, leaving 12 bases between the germline ends. Germline V gene sequence: CDR1 MNHEY, CDR2 SMNVEV (reference sequence). This CDR3 is CASVNRDNTEAFF. The DNA for the CDR3 is TGTGCCAGCGTAAACAGGGATAACACTGAAGCTTTCTTT.

The V gene is TRBV7-8, the J gene TRBJ2-2; D remains unclear. Germline assignment: CDR1 SGHVS and CDR2 FQNEAQ. V dropped 5 bases and J dropped 6 bases, with 13 bases sitting between them. This CDR3 region has 14 residues. The CDR3 nucleotides read TGTGCCAGCAGCCCGAGGTTCGGCCCCGGGGAGCTGTTTTTT. Its protein product is CASSPRFGPGELFF.

This clone turned up a few times. This sequence joins TRBV11-2 and TRBJ1-2, with TRBD1 matching over 10 bases. Germline-derived CDR1 and CDR2 are SGHAT and FQNNGV. CDR3 length: 15 residues. After removal of 1 base from V and 7 bases from J, the junction contained 6 bases not matched to a gene. The CDR3 loop reads CASSLGDRGLGGYTF. The CDR3 nucleotides are TGTGCCAGCAGCTTAGGAGACAGGGGGCTCGGTGGCTACACCTTC.

This chain connects TRBV5-6 to TRBJ1-6; D may be TRBD1 (5 bases). V was pared by 2 bases and J by 9 bases, with 15 bases between. There are 15 residues in the CDR3. Per the germline V gene, CDR1 is SGHDT and CDR2 is YYEEEE. The chain's CDR3 is CASSLIDSGPSPLHF. DNA for the CDR3: TGTGCCAGCAGCTTAATCGACAGTGGGCCTTCACCCCTCCACTTT.

The rearrangement links TRBV5-1 to TRBJ1-2, with D possibly matching TRBD1 (5 bases). Looked up from germline, CDR1 is SGHRS and CDR2 is YFSETQ. The CDR3 totals 15 residues. V lost 1 base, J lost 2 bases, and 12 bases lay in between. The CDR3 loop reads CASSLFTGENYGYTF. Written as DNA, the CDR3 is TGCGCCAGCAGCTTGTTTACAGGTGAAAACTATGGCTACACCTTC.

The chain couples TRBV2 to TRBJ2-3; TRBD2 agrees at 7 bases. V was pared by 4 bases and J by 0 bases, with 16 bases of the junction left unmatched. The CDR3 runs 19 residues. CDR1 SNHLY and CDR2 FYNNEI come from the germline V gene. The CDR3 coding sequence is TGTGCCAGCAGTGGACTACCGGGACTATCGAAAACTAGCACAGATACGCAGTATTTT. This encodes CASSGLPGLSKTSTDTQYF.

This clone appeared a few times. The chain links TRBV18 to TRBJ2-2; 8 positions agree with TRBD1. Germline V lookup: CDR1 KGHSH, CDR2 LQKENI. The trim removed 4 bases at V and 4 bases at J, leaving 5 bases unmatched. CDR3 length: 15 residues. The CDR3 DNA is TGTGCCAGCTCACAAGGAACAGGGGGCACCGGGGAGCTGTTTTTT. It is translated as CASSQGTGGTGELFF.

The DNA of the CDR3 is TGCGCCAGCAGCCCTACCGAAAGCTCCTACAATGAGCAGTTCTTC. It codes for CASSPTESSYNEQFF. The chain recombines TRBV4-3 with TRBJ2-1, with D unresolved. Germline V gene sequence: CDR1 LGHNA, CDR2 YSLEER. The V gene lost 4 bases and the J gene lost 0 bases, with 10 bases spanning the gap. The CDR3 length is 15 residues.